This T cell receptor (beta chain) comes out of a study of stem cell transplantation in POMP-related autoinflammatory disease. On the study more broadly: Defective thymoproteasomes were hypothesized to impair CD8+ T-cell positive selection. Whole-study results and caveats: In patients with PRAID, every analyzed T-cell subset tended to show lower diversity and higher clonality.

The CDR3 length is 10 residues. Trimming pared 8 bases from V and 13 bases from J, leaving 13 bases between. In germline, CDR1 is SNHLY, CDR2 FYNNEI. Profiled with immunoSEQ multiplex PCR; TCRdb holds only in-frame clones, not every one. The data contain more than 4,000 clones, 92% of them singletons. PRAID combined immunodeficiency and autoinflammation. With regard to this clone: Its specificity is unknown.

The clonotype comes from a human patient with POMP-related autoinflammation and immune dysregulation (PRAID). The graft donor may be the source of some T cells. The chain carries TRBV2 and TRBJ2-3, with a tentative D call TRBD2 (5 bases). The starting material was CD8+ T cells from PBMCs, obtained after stem cell transplantation. The CDR3 DNA is TGTGCCAGCGTTTCCGGGATTGAGTATTTT. Translated: CASVSGIEYF.